This T cell receptor (beta chain) derives from a study of shared clonotypes between healthy human individuals. V lost 0 bases, J lost 5 bases, and 7 bases lay in between. The CDR3 is 13 residues long. At the deep level, the assay was run. Only in-frame clones appear in the TCRdb table, and some are missing; sequencing was by immunoSEQ multiplex PCR. Of about a million clones in the sample, about 80% are singletons; the top ten hold roughly 0.82%. This clone was found once. The chain employs TRBV23-1 and TRBJ1-2, with D uncertain. TRBV23-1 is marked as an open reading frame, function uncertain. The source material was memory CD4+ T cells from PBMCs. Subset meaning: CD45RA-negative fraction. The clonotype originates from a man aged 18 to 35 in good health. Some clones in this sample may be carry-over from other donors' samples. The CDR3 nucleotides are TGCGCCAGCAGTCAATCTTTTGATTATGGCTACACCTTC. Translation: CASSQSFDYGYTF.